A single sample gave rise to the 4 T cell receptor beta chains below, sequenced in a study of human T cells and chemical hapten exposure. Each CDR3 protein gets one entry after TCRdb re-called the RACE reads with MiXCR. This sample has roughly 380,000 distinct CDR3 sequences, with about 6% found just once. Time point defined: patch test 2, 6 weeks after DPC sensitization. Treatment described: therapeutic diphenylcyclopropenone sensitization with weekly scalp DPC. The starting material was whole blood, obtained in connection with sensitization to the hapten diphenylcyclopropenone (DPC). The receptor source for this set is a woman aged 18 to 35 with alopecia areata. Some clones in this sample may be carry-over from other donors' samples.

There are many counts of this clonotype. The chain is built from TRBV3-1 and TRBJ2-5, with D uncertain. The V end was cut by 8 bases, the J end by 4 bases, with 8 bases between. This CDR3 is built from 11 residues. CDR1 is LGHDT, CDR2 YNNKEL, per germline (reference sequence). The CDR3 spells CASALGETQYF. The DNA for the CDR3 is TGTGCCAGCGCCTTAGGAGAGACCCAGTACTTC.

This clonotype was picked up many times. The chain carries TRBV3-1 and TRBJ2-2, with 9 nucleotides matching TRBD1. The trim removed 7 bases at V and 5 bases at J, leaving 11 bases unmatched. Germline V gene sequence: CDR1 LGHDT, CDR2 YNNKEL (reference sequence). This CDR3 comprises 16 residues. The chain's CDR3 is CASKPKGQGSTGELFF. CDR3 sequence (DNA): TGTGCCAGCAAACCTAAGGGACAGGGATCGACCGGGGAGCTGTTTTTT.

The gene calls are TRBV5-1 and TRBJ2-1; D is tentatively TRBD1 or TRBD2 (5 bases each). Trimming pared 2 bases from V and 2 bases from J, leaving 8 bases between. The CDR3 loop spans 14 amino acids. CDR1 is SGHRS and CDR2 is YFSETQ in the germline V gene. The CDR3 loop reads CASSFGGTYNEQFF. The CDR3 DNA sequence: TGCGCCAGCAGCTTTGGGGGAACCTACAATGAGCAGTTCTTC. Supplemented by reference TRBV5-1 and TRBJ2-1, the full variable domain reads KAGVTQTPRYLIKTRGQQVTLSCSPISGHRSVSWYQQTPGQGLQFLFEYFSETQRNKGNFPGRFSGRQFSNSRSEMNVSTLELGDSALYLCASSFGGTYNEQFFGPGTRLTVL.

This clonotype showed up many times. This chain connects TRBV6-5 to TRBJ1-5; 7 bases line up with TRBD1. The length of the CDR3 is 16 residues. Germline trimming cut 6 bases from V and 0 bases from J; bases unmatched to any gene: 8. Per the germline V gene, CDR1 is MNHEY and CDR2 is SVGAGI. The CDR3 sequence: CASSSGGTVSNQPQHF. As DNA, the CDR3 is TGTGCCAGCAGCTCAGGGGGGACCGTTAGCAATCAGCCCCAGCATTTT.